Listed below are T cell receptor beta chains from one sample, sequenced in a study of human T cells and chemical hapten exposure. In TCRdb, the RACE reads were re-called with MiXCR into one record per CDR3 protein. The table shows more than 90,000 distinct CDR3 sequences, with 10% occurring only once. The specimen was whole blood, collected in connection with sensitization to the hapten diphenylcyclopropenone (DPC). The receptors were gathered from a man aged 35 to 55 with alopecia areata. Some clones in this sample may be carry-over from other donors' samples. The CDR3 runs from the conserved cysteine through the conserved F or W. Each record gives: V gene, D gene, J gene, clone size, CDR3 protein, CDR3 DNA. A D gene is named only where the DNA matches it firmly. Some rows mark clone size as missing; the rest say once, few, many or name a class of expanded clone.

TRBV6-5	TRBD1	TRBJ2-7	-	CASRGQGAREQYF	TGTGCCAGCAGAGGACAGGGGGCGCGGGAGCAGTACTTC
TRBV10-3	-	TRBJ2-2	-	CAISPGGLNTGELFF	TGTGCCATCAGTCCAGGGGGACTGAACACCGGGGAGCTGTTTTTT
TRBV9	-	TRBJ2-1	few	CASSEGGRSHGDEQFF	TGTGCCAGCAGCGAGGGGGGACGCTCTCACGGGGATGAGCAGTTCTTC
TRBV12-3/TRBV12-4	TRBD1	TRBJ2-7	few	CASRPGTGFSYEQYF	TGTGCCAGCAGACCCGGGACAGGGTTTTCTTACGAGCAGTACTTC
TRBV12-3/TRBV12-4	-	TRBJ1-1	many	CASINTLGGEAFF	TGTGCCAGCATCAATACCCTGGGGGGAGAAGCTTTCTTT
TRBV7-3	TRBD1	TRBJ2-1	few	CASSLEGQGYNEQFF	TGTGCCAGCAGCTTAGAGGGACAGGGATACAATGAGCAGTTCTTC
TRBV24-1	TRBD1	TRBJ1-1	many	CATSDHRQGRKAFF	TGTGCCACCAGTGACCATAGACAGGGAAGGAAAGCTTTCTTT
TRBV6-5	-	TRBJ2-3	few	CASSYVDTQYF	TGTGCCAGCAGTTACGTCGATACGCAGTATTTT
TRBV20-1	-	TRBJ2-5	-	CSAGPRGTVIQETQYF	TGCAGTGCCGGGCCTCGCGGGACGGTCATTCAAGAGACCCAGTACTTC
TRBV6-2/TRBV6-3	-	TRBJ2-3	-	CASRSFRLRATQYF	TGTGCCAGCAGATCATTTAGACTGAGGGCGACGCAGTATTTT
TRBV27	-	TRBJ2-3	few	CASSSLITDTQYF	TGTGCCAGCAGCTCTCTTATCACAGATACGCAGTATTTT
TRBV20-1	TRBD1	TRBJ1-2	many	CSAVSETGEHGYTF	TGCAGTGCTGTATCAGAAACAGGGGAGCATGGCTACACCTTC
TRBV12-5	TRBD1	TRBJ2-2	-	CASGLADRVTNTGELFF	TGTGCTAGTGGTTTGGCGGACAGGGTAACGAACACCGGGGAGCTGTTTTTT
TRBV18	TRBD1	TRBJ1-2	few	CVSSPPVDRGYTF	TGTGTCAGCTCACCACCGGTAGACAGGGGTTACACCTTC
TRBV6-2/TRBV6-3	TRBD2	TRBJ2-7	-	CASSFPSLAGPLYEQYF	TGTGCCAGCAGTTTCCCGTCACTAGCGGGACCCCTGTACGAGCAGTACTTC
TRBV20-1	-	TRBJ2-5	many	CSALSGHLQETQYF	TGCAGTGCTTTGTCCGGACATTTACAAGAGACCCAGTACTTC
TRBV20-1	TRBD2	TRBJ2-6	few	CSASSAGARGANVLTF	TGCAGTGCTAGTTCGGCGGGAGCGCGGGGGGCCAACGTCCTGACTTTC
TRBV29-1	-	TRBJ1-1	-	CSVTRELKGEALF	TGCAGCGTCACTAGGGAGCTTAAGGGAGAAGCTTTGTTT
TRBV30	-	TRBJ1-2	few	CAWEAHYGYTF	TGTGCCTGGGAAGCCCACTATGGCTACACCTTC
TRBV6-2/TRBV6-3	TRBD1	TRBJ1-4	once	CASDRGDATNEELFF	TGTGCCAGCGACAGGGGTGATGCAACTAATGAAGAACTGTTTTTT
TRBV20-1	TRBD2	TRBJ2-3	-	CSASPTSGKDTDTQYF	TGCAGTGCTTCCCCAACTAGCGGAAAAGACACAGATACGCAGTATTTT
TRBV7-2	TRBD1	TRBJ2-6	few	CASSLGDRAGANVLTF	TGTGCCAGCAGCTTAGGGGACAGGGCTGGGGCCAACGTCCTGACTTTC
TRBV12-3/TRBV12-4	-	TRBJ1-1	many	CASSLRQVDEAFF	TGTGCCAGCAGTCTCCGACAGGTAGATGAAGCTTTCTTT
TRBV3-1	TRBD2	TRBJ2-3	-	CASSQGSGRRTDTQYF	TGTGCCAGCAGCCAGGGAAGCGGGAGGCGCACAGATACGCAGTATTTT
TRBV18	-	TRBJ1-1	-	CASSPSEVTEAFF	TGTGCCAGCTCACCTTCGGAGGTCACTGAAGCTTTCTTT
TRBV6-2/TRBV6-3	-	TRBJ1-1	many	CASSETRPDGGTEAFF	TGTGCCAGCAGTGAGACCCGACCAGACGGGGGAACTGAAGCTTTCTTT
TRBV5-1	TRBD2	TRBJ2-3	-	CASRFSGLAGDGTDTQYF	TGCGCCAGCAGGTTTTCGGGACTAGCGGGAGACGGCACAGATACGCAGTATTTT
TRBV6-2/TRBV6-3	-	TRBJ2-6	-	CASTPGRARGANVLTF	TGTGCCAGCACCCCCGGCCGGGCTCGGGGGGCCAACGTCCTGACTTTC
TRBV7-3	-	TRBJ1-1	-	CASSLQRNTEAFF	TGTGCCAGCAGCCTACAGAGGAACACTGAAGCTTTCTTT
TRBV27	TRBD2	TRBJ2-3	many	CASSILAGGDTQYF	TGTGCCAGCAGCATACTAGCGGGAGGTGATACGCAGTATTTT
TRBV20-1	TRBD2	TRBJ2-3	few	CSARDLETSGSTDTQYF	TGCAGTGCTAGAGATCTCGAGACTAGCGGAAGCACAGATACGCAGTATTTT
TRBV4-2	TRBD1	TRBJ2-3	few	CASSQGTGVTDTQYF	TGTGCCAGCAGCCAGGGGACAGGGGTTACAGATACGCAGTATTTT
TRBV27	TRBD2	TRBJ2-1	few	CASSRTRGSPNEQFF	TGTGCCAGCAGTAGGACTAGAGGGTCGCCAAATGAGCAGTTCTTC
TRBV7-9	TRBD1	TRBJ2-3	-	CASAGQGTDTQYF	TGTGCCAGCGCCGGACAGGGCACAGATACGCAGTATTTT
TRBV19	-	TRBJ2-3	few	CASSIAGTDTQYF	TGTGCCAGTAGTATAGCCGGCACAGATACGCAGTATTTT
TRBV7-2	TRBD2	TRBJ2-5	many	CASSLVVAGGPIGETQYF	TGTGCCAGCAGCTTAGTAGTAGCGGGAGGGCCTATCGGTGAGACCCAGTACTTC
TRBV29-1	TRBD1	TRBJ2-7	few	CSAQIGTAYEQYF	TGCAGCGCTCAGATAGGGACAGCCTACGAGCAGTACTTC
TRBV9	-	TRBJ1-1	many	CASSAGGALSPEAFF	TGTGCCAGCAGCGCTGGGGGGGCCCTTTCTCCTGAAGCTTTCTTT
TRBV3-1	-	TRBJ2-5	few	CASSQQRGGETQYF	TGTGCCAGCAGCCAGCAAAGAGGGGGAGAGACCCAGTACTTC
TRBV29-1	TRBD2	TRBJ2-3	many	CSGHSGTSTDTQYF	TGCAGCGGACATAGCGGGACCAGCACAGATACGCAGTATTTT
TRBV12-3/TRBV12-4	TRBD2	TRBJ2-1	few	CASSPRGGSSYNEQFF	TGTGCCAGCAGTCCCCGAGGCGGGAGCTCCTACAATGAGCAGTTCTTC
TRBV18	TRBD1	TRBJ1-6	-	CASSPRDRRNSPLHF	TGTGCCAGCTCACCGAGGGACAGAAGAAATTCACCCCTCCACTTT
TRBV2	TRBD2	TRBJ2-2	-	CASSRLAGGLMRGELFF	TGTGCCAGCAGCCGACTAGCGGGAGGGCTAATGCGAGGGGAGCTGTTTTTT
TRBV29-1	-	TRBJ1-1	many	CSVDRGRAVRNTEAFF	TGCAGCGTTGACAGGGGACGCGCCGTACGGAACACTGAAGCTTTCTTT
TRBV19	TRBD1	TRBJ1-2	-	CASSISGGDGYTF	TGTGCCAGTAGTATATCAGGGGGCGATGGCTACACCTTC
TRBV19	TRBD2	TRBJ2-2	few	CASESPGGPGGELFF	TGTGCCAGCGAGTCCCCGGGAGGGCCAGGCGGGGAGCTGTTTTTT
TRBV20-1	TRBD2	TRBJ2-7	few	CSARDLAGGVYEQYF	TGCAGTGCTAGAGATCTAGCGGGAGGGGTTTACGAGCAGTACTTC
TRBV6-5	TRBD2	TRBJ2-3	many	CASSLGLVGTDTQYF	TGTGCCAGCAGCCTTGGACTAGTCGGCACAGATACGCAGTATTTT
TRBV29-1	-	TRBJ2-3	-	CSTAPGSSTDTQYF	TGCAGCACTGCCCCCGGGAGTAGCACAGATACGCAGTATTTT
TRBV7-8	TRBD2	TRBJ2-1	-	CASSLDSGRGDEQFF	TGTGCCAGCAGCTTAGATAGCGGGAGGGGAGATGAGCAGTTCTTC
TRBV7-2	-	TRBJ2-3	many	CASTILSRGTDTQYF	TGTGCCAGCACCATCCTCTCGAGGGGCACAGATACGCAGTATTTT
TRBV6-2/TRBV6-3	-	TRBJ2-3	many	CASSGPQGTDTQYF	TGTGCCAGCAGTGGGCCACAGGGCACAGATACGCAGTATTTT
TRBV6-5	TRBD1	TRBJ1-1	few	CATQDRGRGAFF	TGTGCCACCCAGGACAGGGGAAGGGGAGCTTTCTTT
TRBV5-1	-	TRBJ2-3	few	CASSMTTSTDTQYF	TGCGCCAGCAGCATGACCACTAGCACAGATACGCAGTATTTT
TRBV4-2	-	TRBJ2-2	-	CASGISNTGELFF	TGTGCCAGCGGTATATCCAACACCGGGGAGCTGTTTTTT
TRBV6-1	-	TRBJ1-5	-	CASSDWVGQGGNQPQHF	TGTGCCAGCAGTGATTGGGTTGGCCAGGGTGGCAATCAGCCCCAGCATTTT
TRBV7-2	-	TRBJ1-3	few	CASSSGTASGNTIYF	TGTGCCAGCAGTTCAGGGACGGCCTCTGGAAACACCATATATTTT
TRBV19	TRBD1	TRBJ2-5	many	CASSLGTGQETQYF	TGTGCCAGTAGCCTCGGGACAGGACAAGAGACCCAGTACTTC
TRBV20-1	TRBD1	TRBJ1-1	-	CSARDQGTVNTEAFF	TGCAGTGCTAGAGATCAGGGGACAGTGAACACTGAAGCTTTCTTT
TRBV28	-	TRBJ2-1	-	CASSFLSGPSYNEQFF	TGTGCCAGCAGTTTCCTTAGCGGTCCGTCCTACAATGAGCAGTTCTTC